Listed below are T cell receptor beta chains from one sample, sequenced in a study of T cell repertoires in cytomegalovirus infection. TCRdb called the reads again in MiXCR, with one record for every CDR3 protein. This table has some 250,000 distinct CDR3 sequences, approximately 9.2% appearing once. The sequencing input was PBMCs. All receptors derive from a human donor in good health (CMV status not recorded). Some clones in this sample may be carry-over from other donors' samples. Both conserved end residues are part of each CDR3. Each record gives: CDR3 length, V gene, D gene, J gene, clone size, CDR3 DNA, CDR3 protein. A D gene is named only where the DNA matches it firmly. A row's size may be missing; if present it is once, few, many or a size class.

12	TRBV7-6	.	TRBJ1-4	many	TGTGCCAGCAGCGTAACTAATGAAAAACTGTTTTTT	CASSVTNEKLFF
15	TRBV6-6	.	TRBJ2-2	.	TGTGCCAGCAGGGGGACACAGTCCTTCACCGGGGAGCTGTTTTTT	CASRGTQSFTGELFF
13	TRBV12-3/TRBV12-4	.	TRBJ2-7	many	TGTGCCAGCAGTTTCGTCGCAGGTAACGAGCAGTACTTC	CASSFVAGNEQYF
15	TRBV12-3/TRBV12-4	TRBD1	TRBJ2-2	.	TGTGCCAGCACTCCAGGGGGCTCGGGTACCGGGGAGCTGTTTTTT	CASTPGGSGTGELFF
13	TRBV28	.	TRBJ1-2	.	TGTGCCAGCAGTTTAAAACTTCAGTATGGCTACACCTTC	CASSLKLQYGYTF
15	TRBV7-6	TRBD2	TRBJ2-3	.	TGTGCCAGCAGCCGCCGACTAGCGGTGACAGATACGCAGTATTTT	CASSRRLAVTDTQYF
15	TRBV12-5	.	TRBJ1-1	.	TGTGCTAGTGGTTTGGACCTACAGGGGAACACTGAAGCTTTCTTT	CASGLDLQGNTEAFF
16	TRBV6-1	.	TRBJ2-6	many	TGTGCCAGCAGTCGCCTCGGGGCGGCTGGGGCCAACGTCCTGACTTTC	CASSRLGAAGANVLTF
12	TRBV6-8	.	TRBJ1-5	few	TGTGCCAGCAGTTGGCCCGGTCAGCCCCAGCATTTT	CASSWPGQPQHF
16	TRBV7-3	TRBD1	TRBJ2-6	many	TGTGCCAGCAGCAGGGGACAGCTCTCTGGGGCCAACGTCCTGACTTTC	CASSRGQLSGANVLTF
15	TRBV7-2	.	TRBJ1-5	many	TGTGCCAGCAGCCAAGCGGGCCTACCTTATCAGCCCCAGCATTTT	CASSQAGLPYQPQHF
15	TRBV20-1	TRBD2	TRBJ2-1	.	TGCAGTGTTCCCCCAACTAGCGGGGCCCACAATGAGCAGTTCTTC	CSVPPTSGAHNEQFF
15	TRBV7-2	.	TRBJ2-7	few	TGTGCCAGCAGCTTAATCCGGGGGTACTCCTACGAGCAGTACTTC	CASSLIRGYSYEQYF
11	TRBV28	.	TRBJ1-1	many	TGTGCCAGCAGTTTACAGCGGGAAGCTTTCTTT	CASSLQREAFF
14	TRBV7-9	.	TRBJ2-5	.	TGTGCCAGCAGCTTAAAGGCAGCGGGCGAGACCCAGTACTTC	CASSLKAAGETQYF
15	TRBV3-1	TRBD1	TRBJ1-2	.	TGTGCCAGCAGCCCCGAGGACAGGGCGAGCTATGGCTACACCTTC	CASSPEDRASYGYTF
15	TRBV6-2/TRBV6-3	TRBD2	TRBJ2-1	many	TGTGCCAGCAGTTACGTAGCGGGAGGAGTGAGTGAGCAGTTCTTC	CASSYVAGGVSEQFF
12	TRBV7-2	.	TRBJ2-2	many	TGTGCCCCGGGCGCGAACACCGGGGAGCTGTTTTTT	CAPGANTGELFF
15	TRBV7-2	TRBD1	TRBJ2-1	many	TGTGCCAGCAGCTTAACGGACAGGGGTCGAAATGAGCAGTTCTTC	CASSLTDRGRNEQFF
17	TRBV19	TRBD1	TRBJ1-5	many	TGTGCCAGTAGTGCACTATTCCGGGACAGGCGGGAACAGCCCCAGCATTTT	CASSALFRDRREQPQHF
13	TRBV9	.	TRBJ2-1	.	TGTGCCAGCAGCGTAAGAACCGGGTTGGAGCAGTTCTTC	CASSVRTGLEQFF
11	TRBV29-1	TRBD1	TRBJ1-2	.	TGCAGCGTTCAGGGGGCGCGTGGCTACACCTTC	CSVQGARGYTF
15	TRBV7-2	.	TRBJ2-3	many	TGTGCCAGCAGCTTGGACCCTACTCCGGCAGATACGCAGTATTTT	CASSLDPTPADTQYF
15	TRBV7-6	TRBD1	TRBJ1-1	many	TGTGCTAGCAGCCTTTACAGGGGACAGAACACTGAAGCTTTCTTT	CASSLYRGQNTEAFF
15	TRBV7-2	.	TRBJ1-1	medium-sized	TGTGCCAGCAGCTTGTCGCACACGGAGAACACTGAAGCTTTCTTT	CASSLSHTENTEAFF
14	TRBV20-1	.	TRBJ1-1	many	TGCAGTGCTTTCCTGGACGGTCTAGGCACTGAAGCTTTCTTT	CSAFLDGLGTEAFF
11	TRBV4-3	.	TRBJ2-3	.	TGCGCCAGCAGCCAAGGCGGTATGCAGTATTTT	CASSQGGMQYF
14	TRBV7-3	.	TRBJ2-3	few	TGTGCCAGCAGCTTAGACGACTACACAGATACGCAGTATTTT	CASSLDDYTDTQYF
16	TRBV18	.	TRBJ1-2	.	TGTGCCAGCTCACCCGACTCGAAGGGCCAATTCTATGGCTACACCTTC	CASSPDSKGQFYGYTF
15	TRBV12-3/TRBV12-4	.	TRBJ2-3	many	TGTGCCAGCAGTTTAGCGGGGGGGCTGGCAGATACGCAGTATTTT	CASSLAGGLADTQYF
12	TRBV12-3/TRBV12-4	.	TRBJ1-1	many	TGTGCCAGCAGTTTAAAGCTCACTGAAGCTTTCTTT	CASSLKLTEAFF
15	TRBV12-3/TRBV12-4	.	TRBJ2-2	.	TGTGCCAGCAGTTTTCAAGGTTTGAGCACCGGGGAGCTGTTTTTT	CASSFQGLSTGELFF
13	TRBV6-1	TRBD1	TRBJ1-1	many	TGTGCCATTGCCCGGGACAGGGGACCTGAAGCTTTCTTT	CAIARDRGPEAFF
16	TRBV28	TRBD1	TRBJ2-7	many	TGTGCCAGCAGATCACCCTCGACAGGGGAGAAGTTCGAGCAGTACTTC	CASRSPSTGEKFEQYF
14	TRBV7-3	TRBD1	TRBJ1-2	many	TGTGCCAGCAGCTTACCCGCGACAGGGGAGGGCTACACCTTC	CASSLPATGEGYTF
18	TRBV28	TRBD2	TRBJ2-1	many	TGTGCCAGCAGTCCCGGGACTAGCGGGGGGCTATCCTACAATGAGCAGTTCTTC	CASSPGTSGGLSYNEQFF
16	TRBV28	.	TRBJ2-1	.	TGTGCCAGCAGATCCGCGGGTTTCCCAGGGTACAATGAGCAGTTCTTC	CASRSAGFPGYNEQFF